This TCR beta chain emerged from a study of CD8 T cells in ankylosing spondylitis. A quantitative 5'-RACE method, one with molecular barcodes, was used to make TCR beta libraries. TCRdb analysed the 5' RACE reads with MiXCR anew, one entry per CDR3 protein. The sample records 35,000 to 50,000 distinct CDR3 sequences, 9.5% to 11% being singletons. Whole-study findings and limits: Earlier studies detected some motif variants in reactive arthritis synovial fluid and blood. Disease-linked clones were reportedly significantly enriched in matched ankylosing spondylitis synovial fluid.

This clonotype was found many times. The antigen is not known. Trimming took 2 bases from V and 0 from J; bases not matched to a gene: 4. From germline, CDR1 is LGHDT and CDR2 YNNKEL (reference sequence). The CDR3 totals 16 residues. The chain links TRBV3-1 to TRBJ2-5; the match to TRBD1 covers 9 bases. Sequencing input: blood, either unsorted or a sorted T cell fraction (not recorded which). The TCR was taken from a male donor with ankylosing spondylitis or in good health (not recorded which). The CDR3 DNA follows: TGTGCCAGCAGCCAAACCGGGACAGGGAACCAAGAGACCCAGTACTTC. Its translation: CASSQTGTGNQETQYF.